This T cell receptor (beta chain) was identified in a study of blood T cell repertoires in COVID-19. This clone was seen just once. Sequenced by immunoSEQ multiplex PCR; TCRdb stores in-frame clones only, minus some. This sample has roughly 180,000 clones, with more than 65% found just once. The CDR3 is made up of 16 amino acids. V lost 4 bases, J lost 3 bases, and 10 bases stayed unmatched. Looked up from germline, CDR1 is SGHNT and CDR2 is YYREEE (reference sequence). The chain carries TRBV5-4 and TRBJ2-3; 8 bases match TRBD2. This clonotype was sampled from a woman in her sixties or seventies with COVID-19, enrolled during active disease. The sample was peripheral blood. The CDR3 coding sequence is TGTGCCAGCAGCCTCGGGGGGGCGGGAGGTACAGATACGCAGTATTTT. It encodes CASSLGGAGGTDTQYF.